These 32 T cell receptor beta chains were sequenced from one sample in a study of CD8 T cells in ankylosing spondylitis. TCRdb redid the calling of the 5' RACE reads with MiXCR, one entry per CDR3 protein. The profile shows about 210,000 distinct CDR3 sequences, 7.5% to 9.5% of them singletons. The specimen sequenced was blood, either unsorted or a sorted T cell fraction (not recorded which). These receptor sequences come from a female donor with ankylosing spondylitis or in good health (not recorded which).

CDR3 protein: CASSIGQAAYNEQFF. DNA for the CDR3: TGTGCCAGTAGTATCGGACAGGCAGCCTACAATGAGCAGTTCTTC. The chain uses TRBV19 and TRBJ2-1; 7 bases are a match to TRBD1. The CDR3 consists of 15 residues. CDR1 and CDR2 from the germline V gene are LNHDA and SQIVND (reference sequence). Trimming took 3 bases from V and 2 from J; bases not matched to a gene: 4.

The sample holds many counts of this clonotype. V and J are TRBV29-1 and TRBJ2-1; no clear D. CDR1 and CDR2 from the germline V gene are SQVTM and ANQGSEA. The CDR3 sequence is 12 residues long. V gave up 7 bases and J gave up 9 bases, with 16 bases separating them. CDR3 sequence: CSAEAGNTEQFF. DNA for the CDR3: TGCAGCGCAGAGGCCGGAAATACTGAGCAGTTCTTC.

Regarding this clonotype: A much larger clone lies a single base off, so this may be a read error. This rearrangement joins TRBV12-3 or TRBV12-4 to TRBJ2-2; 7 bases are shared with TRBD2. Losses at the gene ends were 6 bases for V and 2 bases for J; bases not matched to a gene: 6. CDR3 length: 15 residues. CDR3 nucleotide sequence: TGTGCCAGCAGCCGGAGCGGGGACAACACCGGGGAGCTGTTTTTT. It encodes CASSRSGDNTGELFF.

This clonotype was seen at least ten times. The rearrangement uses TRBV5-8 and TRBJ2-3, with a tentative D call TRBD2 (6 bases). The germline V and J ends were trimmed by 8 bases and 0 bases, with 16 bases remaining between them. The V gene's germline CDR1 is SGHTS and CDR2 YDEGEE. This CDR3 has 15 amino acids. DNA of the CDR3: TGTGCCAGTTCGGGGGACGGACGTAGCACAGATACGCAGTATTTT. Translated: CASSGDGRSTDTQYF. The variable domain in full, completed from reference TRBV5-8 and TRBJ2-3, reads EAGVTQSPTHLIKTRGQQATLRCSPISGHTSVYWYQQALGLGLQFLLWYDEGEERNRGNFPPRFSGRQFPNYSSELNVNALELEDSALYLCASSGDGRSTDTQYFGPGTRLTVL.

The CDR3 bases are TGTGCCAGCTCACCCGGGACAGGGTACAGATCGAAGTATTTT. Translated, it gives CASSPGTGYRSKYF. This sequence joins TRBV18 and TRBJ2-3; 9 positions agree with TRBD1. The CDR3 is 14 residues long. V dropped 3 bases and J dropped 13; count of bases not matched to a gene: 11. Germline CDR1 reads KGHSH; CDR2 reads LQKENI.

This clonotype was recorded at least ten times. The CDR3 nucleotides are TGTGCCAGCAGCTTAATGTCCTACGAGCAGTACTTC. It specifies CASSLMSYEQYF. This rearrangement joins TRBV5-6 to TRBJ2-7; no firm D call. The germline gives CDR1 SGHDT, CDR2 YYEEEE. V was pared by 2 bases and J by 1 base, with 4 bases between. This CDR3 contains 12 residues.

This clonotype showed up many times. The chain combines TRBV9 with TRBJ1-1; D is unclear. In germline, CDR1 is SGDLS, CDR2 YYNGEE. The CDR3 covers 13 residues. With 4 bases removed from V and 8 bases from J, the gap between germline ends came to 15 bases. The CDR3 is CASSPLTVWEAFF. The DNA of the CDR3 is TGTGCCAGCAGCCCCCTGACTGTATGGGAAGCTTTCTTT.

The table lists this clonotype with many counts. CDR3 in amino acids: CASSYGIAGGNEQFF. The CDR3 region has the DNA TGTGCCAGCAGTTACGGGATAGCGGGAGGCAATGAGCAGTTCTTC. The chain uses TRBV6-5 and TRBJ2-1; 10 nucleotides agree with TRBD2. The junction had 4 bases not matched to a gene; V was cut back by 2 bases and J by 6 bases. Germline V gene lookup returns CDR1 MNHEY and CDR2 SVGAGI. CDR3 length: 15 amino acids.

The sample holds many counts of this clonotype. The rearrangement links TRBV4-3 to TRBJ2-3; D unclear. CDR3 length: 13 amino acids. V was trimmed by 0 bases and J by 7 bases, leaving 8 bases between them. The germline V gene encodes CDR1 LGHNA and CDR2 YSLEER. CDR3 coding DNA: TGCGCCAGCAGCCAAGAGAGGCAGCATACGCAGTATTTT. Residues: CASSQERQHTQYF.

There are a few counts of this clonotype. The CDR3 loop is CASSQSYGYTF. The CDR3 DNA follows: TGTGCCAGCAGCCAGAGCTATGGCTACACCTTC. This sequence joins TRBV3-1 and TRBJ1-2; D unresolved. In germline, CDR1 is LGHDT, CDR2 YNNKEL (reference sequence). The CDR3 has 11 amino acids. Trimming removed 3 bases at V and 4 bases at J, with 3 bases between.

This clonotype was recorded many times. V gene TRBV29-1 combines with J gene TRBJ2-2; D not resolved. The CDR3 runs to 12 residues. Trimming took 7 bases from V and 4 from J, leaving 10 bases between them. Germline CDR1 SQVTM, CDR2 ANQGSEA. CDR3 protein: CSERSSTGELFF. CDR3 sequence (DNA): TGCAGCGAAAGAAGTAGCACCGGGGAGCTGTTTTTT.

This clonotype appeared many times. In DNA form, the CDR3 reads TGTGCCAGCAGTGAAGACACCTTTCCGTCTAATGAAAAACTGTTTTTT. Amino acid sequence: CASSEDTFPSNEKLFF. This rearrangement joins TRBV6-1 to TRBJ1-4, with unresolved D. Germline values: CDR1 MNHNS, CDR2 SASEGT. Trimming cost V 1 base and J 3 bases, with 12 bases left between them. The CDR3 sequence is 16 residues long.

In its sample, this clonotype was seen a few times. V gene TRBV7-2 combines with J gene TRBJ2-7, with no clear D. The V end was cut by 5 bases, the J end by 2 bases, with 7 bases between. In germline, CDR1 is SGHTA, CDR2 FQGNSA. The CDR3 spans 12 residues. The CDR3 protein is CASSIPPYEQYF. In nucleotides, the CDR3 is TGTGCCAGCAGCATTCCCCCCTACGAGCAGTACTTC.

At least ten counts were recorded for this clonotype. V and J are TRBV12-3 or TRBV12-4 and TRBJ2-7; no clear D gene. The V gene lost 6 bases and the J gene lost 9 bases, with 15 bases spanning the gap. The CDR3 runs 12 residues. The CDR3: CASSTIGPLQYF. CDR3 sequence (DNA): TGTGCCAGCAGCACGATCGGACCGTTGCAGTACTTC.

Comments on this clonotype: A much larger clone differs by one base, so this may be a read error. The J gene is TRBJ1-6, the V gene TRBV5-1; TRBD1 matches 7 bases. Trimming cost V 0 bases and J 4 bases; bases outside gene matches: 10. The germline gives CDR1 SGHRS, CDR2 YFSETQ. The CDR3 sequence is 18 residues long. CDR3 DNA: TGCGCCAGCAGCTTGGTCTCCGGGACAGCGTGTTATAATTCACCCCTCCACTTT. Its translation: CASSLVSGTACYNSPLHF. The variable domain in full, with the rest retrieved from reference TRBV5-1 and TRBJ1-6, is KAGVTQTPRYLIKTRGQQVTLSCSPISGHRSVSWYQQTPGQGLQFLFEYFSETQRNKGNFPGRFSGRQFSNSRSEMNVSTLELGDSALYLCASSLVSGTACYNSPLHFGNGTRLTVT.

This clonotype showed up just a few times. The chain employs TRBV20-1 and TRBJ2-5, with TRBD2 matching 9 bases. J was trimmed by 5 bases and V by 5 bases; bases with no gene match: 12. Germline V gene sequence: CDR1 DFQATT, CDR2 SNEGSKA (reference sequence). The CDR3 is 15 amino acids. The chain's CDR3 is CSASGGGLARETQYF. The CDR3 DNA sequence: TGCAGTGCTTCTGGGGGGGGACTAGCAAGGGAGACCCAGTACTTC.

For this clonotype: A junction end diverges from the germline sequence, so it may reflect a read error. The chain couples TRBV7-2 to TRBJ2-7; D is uncertain. From germline, CDR1 is SGHTA and CDR2 FQGNSA. CDR3 size: 16 residues. DNA of the CDR3: TGTGCCAGAAGCTCCCAAAGTAGCTCCTGGGTGTACGAGCAGTACTTC. It encodes CARSSQSSSWVYEQYF.

This clonotype was seen ten or more times. The chain recombines TRBV7-9 with TRBJ2-1; TRBD2 might be the D (6 bases). There are 15 residues in the CDR3. Trimming left V 5 bases short and J 7 bases short, with 18 bases between. Germline V gene lookup returns CDR1 SEHNR and CDR2 FQNEAQ (reference sequence). The CDR3 loop reads CASSGWGEEVNEQFF. CDR3 DNA: TGTGCCAGCAGCGGCTGGGGGGAGGAGGTGAATGAGCAGTTCTTC.

This clonotype was detected many times. This sequence joins TRBV6-2 or TRBV6-3 and TRBJ2-4; possibly TRBD1 for D (6 bases). Trimming pared 6 bases from V and 2 bases from J, leaving 23 bases between. CDR3 size: 18 residues. Looked up from germline, CDR1 is MNHEY and CDR2 is SVGEGT. CDR3 sequence reads: CASSPNSGVFRSKNIQYF. The CDR3 DNA follows: TGTGCCAGCAGCCCAAATTCAGGGGTGTTCAGGTCCAAAAACATTCAGTACTTC.

At least ten counts were recorded for this clonotype. V is TRBV3-1 and J is TRBJ2-1; D is possibly TRBD1 (6 bases). With 1 base removed from V and 7 bases from J, the gap between germline ends came to 11 bases. The CDR3 length is 14 residues. Germline loops: CDR1 LGHDT, CDR2 YNNKEL (reference sequence). The CDR3 DNA reads TGTGCCAGCAGCCAAGCCGGGCAGGGGAATGAGCAGTTCTTC. Translated: CASSQAGQGNEQFF.

This clonotype was seen once. In DNA form, the CDR3 reads TGTGCCAGCAGTTGGACCTTTGGAAACACCATATATTTT. It is translated as CASSWTFGNTIYF. The rearrangement uses TRBV7-2 and TRBJ1-3; D call uncertain. This CDR3 contains 13 residues. The germline CDR1 and CDR2 sequences are SGHTA and FQGNSA. V gave up 6 bases and J gave up 3 bases, with 9 bases separating them.

This clonotype was observed a few times. The V call is TRBV7-2, the J call TRBJ2-2; the D gene is possibly TRBD2 (5 bases). Germline V CDR1 and CDR2: SGHTA, FQGNSA. There are 16 residues in the CDR3. With 4 bases removed from V and 1 base from J, the gap between germline ends came to 13 bases. As DNA, the CDR3 is TGTGCCAGCAGCTCGATGACTACGGTGAACACCGGGGAGCTGTTTTTT. Amino acid sequence: CASSSMTTVNTGELFF.

This clonotype was counted at least ten times. The chain combines TRBV10-3 with TRBJ1-1; 10 bases line up with TRBD1. Germline V gene lookup returns CDR1 ENHRY and CDR2 SYGVKD. The CDR3 runs 14 residues. The junction had 8 bases not matched to a gene; V was cut back by 11 bases and J by 2 bases. CDR3 loop: CAGSRDRGNTEAFF. The CDR3 DNA reads as TGTGCCGGTAGCCGGGACAGGGGTAACACTGAAGCTTTCTTT.

The rearrangement links TRBV7-9 to TRBJ1-2; perhaps TRBD1 as D (5 bases). The germline gives CDR1 SEHNR, CDR2 FQNEAQ (reference sequence). V was clipped by 3 bases and J by 2 bases, with 13 bases between them. There are 15 residues in the CDR3. The CDR3 DNA reads TGTGCCAGCAGCTTCCCCGGGGCGGGGAACTATGGCTACACCTTC. This translates into CASSFPGAGNYGYTF.

The rearrangement joins TRBV6-2 or TRBV6-3 to TRBJ2-7; 8 bases are shared with TRBD2. The CDR3 is 15 residues long. The junction had 7 bases not matched to a gene; V was cut back by 2 bases and J by 4 bases. Germline lookup yields CDR1 MNHEY and CDR2 SVGEGT. CDR3 residues: CASSYLRAGAYEQYF. DNA of the CDR3: TGTGCCAGCAGTTACCTTCGAGCGGGAGCATACGAGCAGTACTTC.

There are many counts of this clonotype. V and J are TRBV10-2 and TRBJ2-1; 9 bases align to TRBD2. The V segment lost 7 bases and the J segment 8 bases; nucleotides outside the gene matches: 9. Per germline, CDR1 WSHSY and CDR2 SAAADI. The CDR3 extends over 14 amino acids. The CDR3 DNA sequence: TGCGCCAGCAAGCGGACTAGCGCTGGGGATGAGCAGTTCTTC. Its protein is CASKRTSAGDEQFF.

This clonotype was recorded many times. The gene calls are TRBV28 and TRBJ2-7; 10 nucleotides line up with TRBD2. CDR3 length equals 15 residues. Germline loops: CDR1 MDHEN, CDR2 SYDVKM. The J segment lost 0 bases and the V segment lost 6 bases, leaving 5 bases of the junction unmatched. CDR3 protein: CASRPLAGLSYEQYF. The DNA of the CDR3 is TGTGCCAGCAGACCACTAGCGGGACTCTCCTACGAGCAGTACTTC.

There are many counts of this clonotype. The chain joins TRBV6-1 to TRBJ1-2; D not resolved. The CDR3 contains 12 residues. In germline, CDR1 is MNHNS, CDR2 SASEGT. V was trimmed by 5 bases and J by 4 bases, leaving 8 bases between them. In nucleotides, the CDR3 is TGTGCCAGCAGTCCCGGGAGCTATGGCTACACCTTC. It yields the protein CASSPGSYGYTF.

This clonotype was seen many times. The chain recombines TRBV4-3 with TRBJ2-5; no clear D. V was trimmed by 2 bases and J by 2 bases, leaving 12 bases between them. Per the germline V gene, CDR1 is LGHNA and CDR2 is YSLEER. The CDR3 loop spans 15 amino acids. The DNA of the CDR3 is TGCGCCAGCAGCCAAAATAATCGGCATCAAGAGACCCAGTACTTC. Protein sequence: CASSQNNRHQETQYF.

The DNA for the CDR3 is TGTGCCAGCAGCCAAGATAAGGGAAGGACTATCCCGTACGAGCAGTACTTC. Its translation: CASSQDKGRTIPYEQYF. J is TRBJ2-7 and V is TRBV4-2; D perhaps matches TRBD2 (6 bases). Trimming took 0 bases from V and 4 from J, leaving 19 bases between them. Germline assignment: CDR1 LGHNA and CDR2 YNFKEQ. CDR3 length equals 17 residues.

The chain carries TRBV3-1 and TRBJ1-2; D ambiguous. CDR1 LGHDT and CDR2 YNNKEL come from the germline V gene (reference sequence). V was trimmed by 4 bases and J by 0 bases, leaving 15 bases between them. This CDR3 region has 16 residues. The CDR3 reads CASSREAGDSNYGYTF. For the CDR3, the DNA is TGTGCCAGCAGCCGAGAGGCGGGCGATTCTAACTATGGCTACACCTTC.

The chain combines TRBV2 with TRBJ1-5; D is unresolved. This CDR3 region has 13 residues. Germline CDR1 and CDR2: SNHLY and FYNNEI. Trimming cost V 0 bases and J 9 bases, with 9 bases left between them. CDR3 in amino acids: CASSEAQVSPQHF. As DNA, the CDR3 is TGTGCCAGCAGTGAAGCGCAAGTGTCGCCCCAGCATTTT.